This T cell receptor beta chain was sequenced during a study of PD-1 blockade in classical Hodgkin lymphoma. Each and every patient relapsed after autologous stem cell transplantation, and patients got differing brentuximab vedotin exposure. Worth noting for this clone: The antigen remains undetermined.

Clones were sequenced by immunoSEQ multiplex PCR, and TCRdb holds only the in-frame ones, with some missing. The sample lists about 43,000 clones; approximately 70% were seen once. The ends lost 2 bases at V and 7 bases at J; junction bases unmatched: 4. CDR1 is LNHDA and CDR2 is SQIVND in the germline V gene (reference sequence). The length of the CDR3 is 13 residues. Findings and limits, study-wide: Those patients who began receiving nivolumab less than 1 year after ASCT had lower diversity, and they were excluded. Whoever responded completely had baseline diversity much like that seen in newly diagnosed patients. CD8+ TCR diversity did not rise significantly by C4D1, unlike CD4+. Relapsed/refractory patients reportedly had lower baseline diversity than newly diagnosed patients.

The chain employs TRBV19 and TRBJ1-1; 7 bases match TRBD1. This sequence was found in a human donor with classical Hodgkin lymphoma. The source was peripheral blood mononuclear cells (PBMCs), collected before the second cycle of nivolumab. CDR3: CASSIKTGIEAFF. The CDR3 region has the DNA TGTGCCAGTAGTATAAAGACAGGGATTGAAGCTTTCTTT. The whole variable domain, remainder taken from reference TRBV19 and TRBJ1-1, is DGGITQSPKYLFRKEGQNVTLSCEQNLNHDAMYWYRQDPGQGLRLIYYSQIVNDFQKGDIAEGYSVSREKKESFPLTVTSAQKNPTAFYLCASSIKTGIEAFFGQGTRLTVV.